Following are 18 T cell receptor beta chains from one sample sequenced in a study of blood T cell repertoires in COVID-19. Assay: immunoSEQ multiplex PCR; the TCRdb copy retains only in-frame clones and omits some. Here the sample spans around 60,000 clones, over 75% being singletons. The specimen was peripheral blood. The source is an elderly woman with acute or convalescent COVID-19.

This clone has more than one count but fewer than ten. CDR3 sequence reads: CASSQDMTTDTQYF. The CDR3 nucleotides read TGTGCCAGCAGCCAAGATATGACAACAGATACGCAGTATTTT. This chain links TRBV4-2 with TRBJ2-3; no clear D. The germline V gene has CDR1 LGHNA and CDR2 YNFKEQ. V lost 0 bases to trimming and J lost 3 bases, with 7 bases between them. CDR3 size: 14 residues.

The J gene is TRBJ2-1, the V gene TRBV11-2; D is ambiguous. The CDR3 is 16 residues long. V lost 0 bases to trimming and J lost 4 bases, with 13 bases between them. The germline V gene encodes CDR1 SGHAT and CDR2 FQNNGV. CDR3 bases: TGTGCCAGCAGCTTAGATAGTCTCGCGGATTACAATGAGCAGTTCTTC. It specifies CASSLDSLADYNEQFF.

The DNA for the CDR3 is TGTGCCAGCAGCTTAATAGCGGGAGGGTCCCCAGATACGCAGTATTTT. It encodes CASSLIAGGSPDTQYF. The chain carries TRBV7-3 and TRBJ2-3; 11 bases are a match to TRBD2. The V segment lost 1 base and the J segment 4 bases; nucleotides outside the gene matches: 4. Germline loops: CDR1 SGHTA, CDR2 FQGTGA. This CDR3 is built from 16 residues.

The chain couples TRBV10-3 to TRBJ2-5; no reliable D call. This CDR3 is built from 11 residues. V was trimmed by 6 bases and J by 5 bases, leaving 7 bases between them. CDR1 and CDR2 (germline): ENHRY, SYGVKD. CDR3 coding DNA: TGTGCCATCAGCGCGAAGGAGACCCAGTACTTC. Its translation: CAISAKETQYF.

The CDR3 region is CAISESVGTGVLNTGELFF. The CDR3 DNA sequence: TGTGCCATCAGTGAGTCTGTCGGGACAGGGGTTTTGAACACCGGGGAGCTGTTTTTT. The rearrangement links TRBV10-3 to TRBJ2-2, with 10 nucleotides matching TRBD1. Germline-derived CDR1 and CDR2 are ENHRY and SYGVKD. Trimming took 0 bases from V and 1 from J; bases not matched to a gene: 8. The CDR3 spans 19 residues.

This chain links TRBV5-1 with TRBJ2-1, with 13 bases matching TRBD2. With 8 bases clipped from V and 7 bases from J, the junction kept 6 bases outside the gene matches. The length of the CDR3 is 14 residues. Germline assignment: CDR1 SGHRS and CDR2 YFSETQ. CDR3: CASRLAGGGNEQFF. CDR3 DNA: TGCGCCAGTAGACTAGCGGGGGGCGGGAATGAGCAGTTCTTC.

The rearrangement uses TRBV6-5 and TRBJ2-7; 11 bases are a match to TRBD2. J was trimmed by 0 bases and V by 7 bases; bases with no gene match: 2. The CDR3 loop spans 14 amino acids. The germline V gene has CDR1 MNHEY and CDR2 SVGAGI. The CDR3 bases are TGTGCCAGCAAACTAGCGGGAGCCTCCTACGAGCAGTACTTC. Its translation is CASKLAGASYEQYF.

V and J are TRBV20-1 and TRBJ2-6, with D tentatively TRBD2 (5 bases). Between the trimmed V and J ends, which lost 3 bases and 4 bases, there was a span of 16 bases. The CDR3 spans 16 residues. CDR1 and CDR2 (germline): DFQATT, SNEGSKA (reference sequence). DNA for the CDR3: TGCAGTGCTAGTCGGGTGGGAGAGTCCGGGGCCAACGTCCTGACTTTC. Its protein product is CSASRVGESGANVLTF.

The chain recombines TRBV30 with TRBJ2-1, with 7 positions matching TRBD1. Trimming took 5 bases from V and 4 from J; bases not matched to a gene: 8. Germline CDR1 GTSNPN, CDR2 SVGIG (reference sequence). This CDR3 contains 14 residues. CDR3 nucleotide sequence: TGTGCCTGGGGGGGACAGATTATTTACAATGAGCAGTTCTTC. This encodes CAWGGQIIYNEQFF.

This clone was observed a few times. The genes are TRBV11-2 and TRBJ2-3, with D maybe TRBD1 (6 bases). The CDR3 is 11 amino acids. Germline V CDR1 and CDR2: SGHAT, FQNNGV. Trimming took off 7 bases at V and 5 bases at J, with 7 bases between the two ends. CDR3: CASKGVDTQYF. Written as DNA, the CDR3 is TGTGCCAGCAAGGGGGTAGATACGCAGTATTTT.

This clone was counted once. This sequence joins TRBV7-2 and TRBJ1-3; D is unresolved. V shed 7 bases and J shed 4 bases, with 11 bases lying between them. The CDR3 spans 13 residues. The germline V gene has CDR1 SGHTA and CDR2 FQGNSA. CDR3 in amino acids: CASTLLGGNTIYF. CDR3 DNA sequence: TGTGCCAGCACCCTTCTTGGCGGAAACACCATATATTTT.

The V gene is TRBV19, the J gene TRBJ1-2; D unclear. The ends were cut back, 10 bases at V and 2 bases at J, with 14 bases in the middle. Germline values: CDR1 LNHDA, CDR2 SQIVND (reference sequence). CDR3 length: 13 amino acids. In nucleotides, the CDR3 is TGTGCCACCTCAGACCGGAGGAACTATGGCTACACCTTC. Translating gives CATSDRRNYGYTF.

The chain couples TRBV5-5 to TRBJ2-3, with D possibly TRBD1 on 5 matching bases. V gave up 4 bases and J gave up 5 bases, with 20 bases separating them. The V gene's germline CDR1 is SGHKS and CDR2 YYEKEE (reference sequence). The CDR3 is 16 residues long. The CDR3 reads CASSPPRTILGDTQYF. CDR3 nucleotides: TGTGCCAGCAGCCCTCCCCGGACAATATTGGGAGATACGCAGTATTTT.

This chain joins TRBV12-3 or TRBV12-4 and TRBJ1-3; D gene ambiguous. The CDR3 has 13 residues. The ends were cut back, 4 bases at V and 1 base at J, with 5 bases in the middle. In nucleotides, the CDR3 is TGTGCCAGCAGTTACTCTTCTGGAAACACCATATATTTT. Protein: CASSYSSGNTIYF.

The table lists this clone with a count of one. The rearrangement joins TRBV6-2 or TRBV6-3 to TRBJ2-5, with TRBD2 identical over 8 bases. The CDR3 has 15 residues. Germline V gene sequence: CDR1 MNHEY, CDR2 SVGEGT. Trimming took 4 bases from V and 2 from J; bases not matched to a gene: 6. The CDR3 DNA reads as TGTGCCAGCAGTTCCGGGACTAGGTATCAAGAGACCCAGTACTTC. This codes for CASSSGTRYQETQYF.

The V gene is TRBV7-9, the J gene TRBJ1-1; TRBD1 is a possible D gene (5 bases). Germline CDR1 reads SEHNR; CDR2 reads FQNEAQ (reference sequence). The CDR3 runs 14 residues. V was shortened by 2 bases and J by 1 base, with 8 bases between the two germline ends. The DNA for the CDR3 is TGTGCCAGCAGCTTATATCAGGGGAACACTGAAGCTTTCTTT. Its protein product is CASSLYQGNTEAFF.

V gene TRBV9 combines with J gene TRBJ2-6; 7 bases agree with TRBD1. Trimming at V came to 3 bases and at J to 9 bases, leaving 12 bases not matched to a gene. Per germline, CDR1 SGDLS and CDR2 YYNGEE. The CDR3 covers 16 residues. CDR3 protein: CASSATPNRGSNVLTF. CDR3 DNA: TGTGCCAGCAGCGCCACACCAAACAGGGGCAGCAACGTCCTGACTTTC.

The V and J genes are TRBV7-2 and TRBJ1-4, with D tentatively TRBD1 (6 bases). The CDR3 extends over 15 amino acids. Germline-derived CDR1 and CDR2 are SGHTA and FQGNSA. V shed 0 bases and J shed 8 bases, with 13 bases lying between them. Written as DNA, the CDR3 is TGTGCCAGCAGCTTAGCCCTGGGGGGGCAAGAAAAACTGTTTTTT. It encodes CASSLALGGQEKLFF.